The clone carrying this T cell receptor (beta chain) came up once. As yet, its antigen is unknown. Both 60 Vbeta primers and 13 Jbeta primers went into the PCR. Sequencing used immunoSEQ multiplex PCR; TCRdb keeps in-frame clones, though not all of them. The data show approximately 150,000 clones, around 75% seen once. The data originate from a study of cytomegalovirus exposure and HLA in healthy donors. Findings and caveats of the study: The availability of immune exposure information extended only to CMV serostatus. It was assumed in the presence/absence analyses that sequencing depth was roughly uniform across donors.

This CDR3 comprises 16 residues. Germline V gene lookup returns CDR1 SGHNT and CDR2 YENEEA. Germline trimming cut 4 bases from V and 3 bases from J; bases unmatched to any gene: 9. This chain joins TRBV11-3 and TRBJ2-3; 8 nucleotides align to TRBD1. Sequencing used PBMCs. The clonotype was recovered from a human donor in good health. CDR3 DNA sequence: TGTGCCAGCAGCTCAGTGGTAACAGGGGGGACAGATACGCAGTATTTT. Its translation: CASSSVVTGGTDTQYF. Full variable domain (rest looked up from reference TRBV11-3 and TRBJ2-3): EAGVVQSPRYKIIEKKQPVAFWCNPISGHNTLYWYLQNLGQGPELLIRYENEEAVDDSQLPKDRFSAERLKGVDSTLKIQPAELGDSAVYLCASSSVVTGGTDTQYFGPGTRLTVL.